The 2 T cell receptor beta chains listed next were all sequenced from one sample in a study of cytomegalovirus exposure and HLA in healthy donors. PCR employed 60 Vbeta and 13 Jbeta primers. The repertoire was sequenced with immunoSEQ multiplex PCR; TCRdb's copy has only in-frame clones and lacks some. The sample lists fewer than 200,000 clones, 79% occurring once. Sequencing input: PBMCs. These receptors were obtained from a woman aged 40 to 50 in good health and CMV-seronegative.

This clone was seen more than once but under ten times. The CDR3 bases are TGTGCCAGCAGTCCCCAGGCTAGCGCAAGCTCCTACAATGAGCAGTTCTTC. Translated: CASSPQASASSYNEQFF. The chain carries TRBV27 and TRBJ2-1, with D maybe TRBD2 (6 bases). Germline V gives CDR1 MNHEY, CDR2 SMNVEV (reference sequence). V gave up 5 bases and J gave up 0 bases, with 17 bases separating them. CDR3 length: 17 residues.

The V call is TRBV19, the J call TRBJ2-5; D remains unclear. The CDR3 is made up of 14 amino acids. Germline CDR1 and CDR2: LNHDA and SQIVND (reference sequence). Trimming removed 5 bases from V and 1 base from J, with 11 bases in between. CDR3 in DNA: TGTGCCAGTAGTGAGGCTTCTTTCCAAGAGACCCAGTACTTC. Amino acid sequence: CASSEASFQETQYF.